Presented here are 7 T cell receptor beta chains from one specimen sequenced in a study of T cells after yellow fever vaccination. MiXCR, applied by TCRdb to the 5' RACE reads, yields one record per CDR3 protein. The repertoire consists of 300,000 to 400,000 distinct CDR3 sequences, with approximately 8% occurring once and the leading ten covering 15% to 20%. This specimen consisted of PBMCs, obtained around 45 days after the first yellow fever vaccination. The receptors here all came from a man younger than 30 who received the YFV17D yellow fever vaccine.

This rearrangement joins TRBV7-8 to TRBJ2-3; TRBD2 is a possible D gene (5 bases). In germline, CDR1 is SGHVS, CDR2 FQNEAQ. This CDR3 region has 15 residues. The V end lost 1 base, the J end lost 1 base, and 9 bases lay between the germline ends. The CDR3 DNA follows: TGTGCCAGCAGCTTAGTGCAGAGGGGCACAGATACGCAGTATTTT. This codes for CASSLVQRGTDTQYF.

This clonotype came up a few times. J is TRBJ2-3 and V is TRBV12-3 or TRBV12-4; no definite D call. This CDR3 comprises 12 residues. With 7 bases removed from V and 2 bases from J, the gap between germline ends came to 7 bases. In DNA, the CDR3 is TGTGCCAGCAAGACTTACACAGATACGCAGTATTTT. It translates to CASKTYTDTQYF.

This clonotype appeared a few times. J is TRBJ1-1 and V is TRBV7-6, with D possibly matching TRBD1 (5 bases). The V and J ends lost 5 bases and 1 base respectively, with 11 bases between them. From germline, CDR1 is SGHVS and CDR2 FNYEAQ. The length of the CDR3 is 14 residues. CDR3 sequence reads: CASSLFTGNTEAFF. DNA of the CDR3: TGTGCCAGCAGCCTGTTCACAGGGAACACTGAAGCTTTCTTT.

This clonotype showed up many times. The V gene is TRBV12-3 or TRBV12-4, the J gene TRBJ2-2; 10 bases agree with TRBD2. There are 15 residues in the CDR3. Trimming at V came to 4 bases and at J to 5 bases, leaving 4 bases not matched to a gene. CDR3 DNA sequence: TGTGCCAGCAGTTCGGGACTAGCGCGTACCGGGGAGCTGTTTTTT. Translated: CASSSGLARTGELFF.

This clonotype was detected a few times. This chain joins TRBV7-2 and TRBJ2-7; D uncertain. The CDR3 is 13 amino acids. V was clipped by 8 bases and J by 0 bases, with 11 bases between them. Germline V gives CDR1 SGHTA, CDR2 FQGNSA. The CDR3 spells CASVRRASYEQYF. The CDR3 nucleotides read TGTGCCAGCGTAAGACGGGCCTCCTACGAGCAGTACTTC.

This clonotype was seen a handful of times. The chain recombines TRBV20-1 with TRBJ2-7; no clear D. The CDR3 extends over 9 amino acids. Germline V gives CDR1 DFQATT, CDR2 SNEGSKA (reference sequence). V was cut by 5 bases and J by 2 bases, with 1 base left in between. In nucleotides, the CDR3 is TGCAGTGCTCCCTACGAGCAGTACTTC. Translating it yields CSAPYEQYF.

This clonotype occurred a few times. The CDR3 region has the DNA TGTGCCAGCAGTTTACTCCACGTTAATTCACCCCTCCACTTT. Its protein product is CASSLLHVNSPLHF. The chain has TRBV12-3 or TRBV12-4 and TRBJ1-6; D uncertain. CDR3 length: 14 amino acids. V was cut by 2 bases and J by 6 bases, with 8 bases left in between.